This TCR beta chain was identified in a study of Ad26.COV2.S vaccination and SARS-CoV-2 variants. Study background: Vaccine-arm donor from the placebo-controlled COV1001 Ad26.COV2.S trial. Ad26.COV2.S given intramuscularly, once or twice 56 days apart.

As to this clone: The antigen remains undetermined.

Whole-study findings and limits: Researchers cautioned that TCR breadth and depth analyses may have underestimated total T cell responses. Comparability of non-spike TCR breadth was observed across vaccine and placebo recipients.

The repertoire was sequenced with immunoSEQ multiplex PCR; TCRdb's copy has only in-frame clones and lacks some. This sample carries a few hundred thousand clones, roughly 90% of them seen once, and the ten largest clones take less than 2%. This CDR3 spans 15 amino acids. From germline, CDR1 is KGHSH and CDR2 LQKENI. Trimming left V 3 bases short and J 4 bases short, with 15 bases between. Documented treatment: around 19 received Ad26.COV2.S at low or high dose, single or two shots; roughly 5 received placebo; per-sample allocation not given. Vaccine and placebo recipients were sampled on day 63 after the first injection.

The V and J genes are TRBV18 and TRBJ1-1; D is ambiguous. Sequencing used peripheral blood, obtained in a trial of Ad26.COV2.S vaccine versus placebo. This TCR derives from a person aged 18-65 years who received the Ad26.COV2.S COVID-19 vaccine or a placebo. CDR3 DNA: TGTGCCAGCTCACCGGTGGGTTTATGGGGCACTGAAGCTTTCTTT. This translates into CASSPVGLWGTEAFF.